The 4 T cell receptor beta chains presented below share a single source sample, sequenced in a study of blood T cell repertoires in COVID-19. The protocol was immunoSEQ multiplex PCR, while the TCRdb copy is restricted to in-frame clones and leaves out a portion. The sample carries around 92,000 clones, about 91% recorded once. Sequenced sample: peripheral blood. The receptors shown here come from an elderly woman with active COVID-19.

The chain carries TRBV28 and TRBJ2-1, with 9 bases aligning to TRBD1. Germline V gives CDR1 MDHEN, CDR2 SYDVKM. This CDR3 is 14 amino acids long. The junction had 3 bases not matched to a gene; V was cut back by 6 bases and J by 3 bases. Here the CDR3 reads CASRRTGDYNEQFF. For the CDR3, the DNA is TGTGCCAGCAGAAGGACAGGGGACTACAATGAGCAGTTCTTC.

V is TRBV28 and J is TRBJ1-4, with TRBD1 matching over 7 bases. V gave up 6 bases and J gave up 7 bases; unmatched junction bases: 5. Germline loops: CDR1 MDHEN, CDR2 SYDVKM. CDR3 length: 13 residues. The CDR3 protein is CASRDRAGEKLFF. The CDR3 DNA follows: TGTGCCAGCAGAGACAGGGCGGGTGAAAAACTGTTTTTT.

The J gene is TRBJ2-5, the V gene TRBV7-6, with D perhaps TRBD2 (5 bases). This CDR3 contains 15 residues. Trimming pared 1 base from V and 5 bases from J, leaving 14 bases between. The V gene's germline CDR1 is SGHVS and CDR2 FNYEAQ. Written as DNA, the CDR3 is TGTGCCAGCAGCTTAGGGACGAGTTGGGAGGAGACCCAGTACTTC. The encoded protein is CASSLGTSWEETQYF.

V gene TRBV21-1 combines with J gene TRBJ2-7; TRBD1, the table's D call, was not compared with the DNA. TRBV21-1 is an annotated pseudogene. This CDR3 comprises 16 residues. CDR3 bases: TGTGCCAGCACCCACTTTCGGACAGGAGTGGGATACGAGCAGTACTTC. It specifies CASTHFRTGVGYEQYF.